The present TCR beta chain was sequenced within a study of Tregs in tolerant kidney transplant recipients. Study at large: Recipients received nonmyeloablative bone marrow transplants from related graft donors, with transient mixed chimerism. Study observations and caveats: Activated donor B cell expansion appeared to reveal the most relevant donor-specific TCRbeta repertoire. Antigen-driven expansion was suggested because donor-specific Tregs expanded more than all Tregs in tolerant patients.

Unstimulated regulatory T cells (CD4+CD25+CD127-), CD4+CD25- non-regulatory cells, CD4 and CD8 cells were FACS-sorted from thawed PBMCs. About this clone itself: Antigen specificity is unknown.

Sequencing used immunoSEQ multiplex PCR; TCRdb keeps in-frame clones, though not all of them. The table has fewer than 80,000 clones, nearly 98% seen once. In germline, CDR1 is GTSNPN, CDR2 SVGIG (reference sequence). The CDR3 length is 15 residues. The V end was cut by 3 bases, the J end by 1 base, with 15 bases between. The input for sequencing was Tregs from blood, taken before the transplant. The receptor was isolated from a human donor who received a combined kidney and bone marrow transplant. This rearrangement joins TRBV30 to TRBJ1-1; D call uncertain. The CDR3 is CAWRRRQNPNTEAFF. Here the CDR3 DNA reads TGTGCCTGGAGGCGGAGGCAAAACCCGAACACTGAAGCTTTCTTT.